These 7 T cell receptor beta chains were all obtained from the same sample, sequenced in a study of blood T cells in healthy people across ages. A second about 6 to 11 cycle PCR used barcoded and J-beta primers. TCRdb passed the 5' RACE reads through MiXCR, listing each CDR3 protein once. Of approximately 1.5 million distinct CDR3 sequences listed, 42% are singletons. Sequenced sample: blood. The receptors here all came from a woman between 18 and 29 years old in good health.

The rearrangement links TRBV4-1 to TRBJ2-7; D is uncertain. Germline loops: CDR1 MGHRA, CDR2 YSYEKL. Between the trimmed V and J ends, which lost 1 base and 6 bases, there was a span of 10 bases. The CDR3 contains 13 residues. CDR3 DNA sequence: TGCGCCAGCAGCCAAGCCCCGGCCGGCGAGCAGTACTTC. Translation gives CASSQAPAGEQYF.

The gene calls are TRBV27 and TRBJ2-5; 13 positions match TRBD2. The CDR3 is made up of 15 amino acids. The germline V gene encodes CDR1 MNHEY and CDR2 SMNVEV (reference sequence). J gave up 5 bases and V 7 bases, and 7 bases lay outside the gene matches. The CDR3: CASIERTSGSETQYF. The CDR3 DNA follows: TGTGCCAGCATCGAACGGACTAGCGGGAGTGAGACCCAGTACTTC.

This chain links TRBV4-3 with TRBJ1-5; D unclear. Germline V lookup: CDR1 LGHNA, CDR2 YSLEER. The CDR3 is 14 amino acids. Trimming pared 2 bases from V and 3 bases from J, leaving 8 bases between. In DNA form, the CDR3 reads TGCGCCAGCAGCCAACAGACGACCAATCAGCCCCAGCATTTT. Its protein is CASSQQTTNQPQHF.

The chain has TRBV9 and TRBJ1-2; D not certain. V was clipped by 1 base and J by 1 base, with 5 bases between them. The CDR3 totals 13 residues. The germline gives CDR1 SGDLS, CDR2 YYNGEE. The CDR3 DNA reads TGTGCCAGCAGCGTATGGGTTAACTATGGCTACACCTTC. The encoded protein is CASSVWVNYGYTF.

The J gene is TRBJ2-3, the V gene TRBV10-3; D may be TRBD2 (5 bases). Germline CDR1 is ENHRY and CDR2 is SYGVKD. The V end was cut by 3 bases, the J end by 12 bases, with 13 bases between. This CDR3 spans 12 amino acids. CDR3 protein: CAISDREVSQYF. The DNA for the CDR3 is TGTGCCATCAGTGACCGGGAAGTTTCACAGTATTTT.

The table lists this clonotype with a few counts. J is TRBJ2-3 and V is TRBV7-2, with TRBD2 as a possible D gene (6 bases). The CDR3 is made up of 15 amino acids. The germline CDR1 and CDR2 sequences are SGHTA and FQGNSA. The V and J ends lost 4 bases and 4 bases respectively, with 15 bases between them. CDR3 nucleotides: TGTGCCAGCAGCTCTCTCGGGAGAGTAGCAGATACGCAGTATTTT. This codes for CASSSLGRVADTQYF.

This rearrangement joins TRBV9 to TRBJ2-1; no firm D call. This CDR3 spans 16 amino acids. Germline CDR1 SGDLS, CDR2 YYNGEE. Trimming shortened V by 1 base and J by 0 bases, and 11 bases separated the two germline ends. In DNA, the CDR3 is TGTGCCAGCAGCGTAACACGAAACCCCTCCTACAATGAGCAGTTCTTC. Its protein is CASSVTRNPSYNEQFF.